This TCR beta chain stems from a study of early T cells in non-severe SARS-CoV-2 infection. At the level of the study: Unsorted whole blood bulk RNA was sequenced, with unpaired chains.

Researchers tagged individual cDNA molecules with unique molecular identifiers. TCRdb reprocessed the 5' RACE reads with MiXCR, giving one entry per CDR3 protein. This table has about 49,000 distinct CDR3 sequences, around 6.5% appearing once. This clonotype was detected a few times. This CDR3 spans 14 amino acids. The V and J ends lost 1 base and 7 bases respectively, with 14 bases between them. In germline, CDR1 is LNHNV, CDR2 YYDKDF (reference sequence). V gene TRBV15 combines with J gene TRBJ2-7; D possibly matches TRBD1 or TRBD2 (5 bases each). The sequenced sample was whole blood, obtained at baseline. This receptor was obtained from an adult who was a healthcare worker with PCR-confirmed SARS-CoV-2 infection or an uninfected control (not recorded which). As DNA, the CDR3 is TGTGCCACCAGCAGAGGTGGGACCTCCCCGGAGCAGTACTTC. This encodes CATSRGGTSPEQYF. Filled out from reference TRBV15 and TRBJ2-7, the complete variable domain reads DAMVIQNPRYQVTQFGKPVTLSCSQTLNHNVMYWYQQKSSQAPKLLFHYYDKDFNNEADTPDNFQSRRPNTSFCFLDIRSPGLGDTAMYLCATSRGGTSPEQYFGPGTRLTVT.